Included here is one TCR beta chain sequence, with context. This CDR3 has 16 residues. Germline CDR1 KGHDR, CDR2 SFDVKD. V dropped 6 bases and J dropped 6 bases, with 20 bases sitting between them. In the source study's methods: Counts of nucleated cells, estimated from reference gene primer amplification, were obtained. Using immunoSEQ multiplex PCR, the repertoire was profiled, and TCRdb retains in-frame clones only, with some absent. That table supplies the V and J calls and clone size; D and trimming were determined from the DNA. The repertoire holds 150,000 to 200,000 clones, with 88% as singletons. The data were taken from a study of blood T cell repertoires in COVID-19. About the study: Samples came from the United States, Italy and Spain, spanning acute and convalescent COVID-19. The analysed material was cDNA or gDNA that came from T cells, B-cell-depleted T cells, or PBMCs.

The V gene is TRBV24-1, the J gene TRBJ1-5; D is perhaps TRBD1 (6 bases). Material for sequencing was peripheral blood. This clonotype originated in a woman in her twenties or thirties with acute or convalescent COVID-19. The CDR3, as DNA: TGTGCCACCAGTCCCACCTCTGGACAGAATGGTCAGCCCCAGCATTTT. Protein sequence: CATSPTSGQNGQPQHF.